This record concerns one T cell receptor beta chain sequence. The entry originates in a study of blood T cell repertoires in COVID-19. Assay used: immunoSEQ multiplex PCR; TCRdb lists only in-frame clones, some missing. The profile shows some 100,000 clones, around 85% of them singletons. V shed 0 bases and J shed 7 bases, with 10 bases lying between them. There are 15 residues in the CDR3. CDR1 and CDR2 from the germline V gene are MNHNS and SASEGT. The chain links TRBV6-1 to TRBJ1-6; D not resolved. The receptor was derived from a woman between 45 and 60 years old who had recovered from COVID-19. The specimen sequenced was PBMCs or T cells enriched from blood (not recorded which). CDR3 nucleotide sequence: TGTGCCAGCAGTGAAGCAGGAGGTGGGAATTCACCCCTCCACTTT. Its protein is CASSEAGGGNSPLHF.